This T cell receptor beta chain was identified in a study of cytomegalovirus exposure and HLA in healthy donors. General study points: A few chains tied to CMV proved CMV antigen-specific in vitro. Association of approximately 18,000 TCR beta sequences with HLA alleles was found at 0.05 false discovery rate in a later analysis. Earlier analysis found most TCR beta V segments productive about 87% or about 30% of the time.

The PCR contained 60 Vbeta and 13 Jbeta primers. Some clones are missing from TCRdb's copy, which holds only in-frame ones; the method was immunoSEQ multiplex PCR. Here the sample spans under 200,000 clones, almost 85% being singletons. The CDR3 runs 14 residues. The V gene's germline CDR1 is SGHRS and CDR2 YFSETQ. Losses at the gene ends were 0 bases for V and 7 bases for J; bases not matched to a gene: 4. A remark on this clone: Antigen unknown.

The V gene is TRBV5-1, the J gene TRBJ2-1, with 7 bases aligning to TRBD1. Input material: PBMCs. The receptor was derived from a boy younger than 10 in good health and CMV-seronegative. CDR3 sequence reads: CASSLGQGGNEQFF. CDR3 nucleotides: TGCGCCAGCAGCTTGGGACAGGGTGGAAATGAGCAGTTCTTC.